This T cell receptor beta chain was found in a study of blood T cell repertoires in COVID-19. Germline V gives CDR1 DFQATT, CDR2 SNEGSKA (reference sequence). This CDR3 contains 12 residues. Trimming removed 3 bases at V and 4 bases at J, with 10 bases between. This clone was counted only a few times. TCRdb's table, derived via immunoSEQ multiplex PCR, lists solely in-frame clones and lacks some. In the table there are approximately 320,000 clones, approximately 85% of which are singletons. The chain joins TRBV20-1 to TRBJ2-7; a weak D match, TRBD2 (5 bases). The source material was peripheral blood. The sequence came from a human donor in a cohort sampled during active COVID-19. As DNA, the CDR3 is TGCAGTGCTAGTGTCGGGATATACGAGCAGTACTTC. It encodes CSASVGIYEQYF.